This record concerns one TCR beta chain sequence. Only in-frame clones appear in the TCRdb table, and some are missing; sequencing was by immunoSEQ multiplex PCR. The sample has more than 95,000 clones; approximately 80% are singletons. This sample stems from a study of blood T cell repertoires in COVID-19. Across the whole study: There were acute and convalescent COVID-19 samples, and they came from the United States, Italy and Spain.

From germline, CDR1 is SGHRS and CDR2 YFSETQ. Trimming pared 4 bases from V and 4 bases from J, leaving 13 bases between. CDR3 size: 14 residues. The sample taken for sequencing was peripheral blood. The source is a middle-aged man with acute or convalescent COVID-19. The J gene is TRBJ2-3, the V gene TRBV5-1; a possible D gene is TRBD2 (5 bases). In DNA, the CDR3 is TGCGCCAGCAGCCGGGGTGGGGTCCCAGATACGCAGTATTTT. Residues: CASSRGGVPDTQYF.